This entry lists 30 T cell receptor beta chains sequenced from one sample in a study of T cell clusters in autoimmune cytopenias. Roughly 38,000 genome equivalents of blood DNA were amplified for TRB. One tube held mixed TRB-A and TRB-B primer pools for touch-down PCR. TCRdb re-analyzed the multiplex PCR reads; it lists each CDR3 protein once, without DNA. The repertoire table contains about 2,200 distinct CDR3 sequences. Sequencing was performed on peripheral blood. Receptors originate from a human donor with an autoimmune cytopenia or autoimmune hepatitis (not recorded which).

This chain joins TRBV5-4 and TRBJ2-5; TCRdb indicates TRBD1, and absent DNA this call remains unverified. The CDR3 runs to 16 residues. Per germline, CDR1 SGHNT and CDR2 YYREEE (reference sequence). The CDR3 here is CASSSIKGQGFETQYF.

This sequence joins TRBV7-6 and TRBJ2-7; there is no DNA to check the TCRdb D call of TRBD1. Germline lookup yields CDR1 SGHVS and CDR2 FNYEAQ. This CDR3 has 13 residues. CDR3 in amino acids: CASSLDREGEQYF.

The chain carries TRBV18 and TRBJ1-2; the TCRdb D gene call, TRBD1, has no DNA to confirm it. The CDR3 is 15 amino acids. The germline CDR1 and CDR2 sequences are KGHSH and LQKENI. The CDR3 loop reads CASSPATVSNYGYTF.

This clonotype is medium-sized (0.01 to 0.1%) by frequency. The rearrangement joins TRBV29-1 to TRBJ2-5. CDR1 is SQVTM and CDR2 is ANQGSEA in the germline V gene. CDR3 length equals 13 residues. CDR3 in amino acids: CSVEGAVQETQYF. The full variable domain, rest sourced from reference TRBV29-1 and TRBJ2-5, is SAVISQKPSRDICQRGTSLTIQCQVDSQVTMMFWYRQQPGQSLTLIATANQGSEATYESGFVIDKFPISRPNLTFSTLTVSNMSPEDSSIYLCSVEGAVQETQYFGPGTRLLVL.

The J gene is TRBJ2-1, the V gene TRBV6-5; checking the TCRdb D call of TRBD1 is not possible without DNA. The CDR3 is 14 residues long. Germline loops: CDR1 MNHEY, CDR2 SVGAGI. The CDR3 reads CASRGGRAYNEQFF.

The chain recombines TRBV6-2 or TRBV6-3 with TRBJ1-1; the TRBD1 assignment by TCRdb is unverifiable without DNA. Germline CDR1 is MNHEY and CDR2 is SVGEGT. The CDR3 runs to 12 residues. The CDR3 region is CASSYGQGAAFF.

The chain links TRBV27 to TRBJ2-2; the D call from TCRdb, TRBD2, cannot be confirmed without DNA. CDR3 length: 15 residues. The V gene's germline CDR1 is MNHEY and CDR2 SMNVEV (reference sequence). The chain's CDR3 is CASSIGLVGRRELFF.

This chain connects TRBV6-2 or TRBV6-3 to TRBJ1-5; TCRdb proposes TRBD1, but this gene call is untestable without DNA. CDR1 and CDR2 from the germline V gene are MNHEY and SVGEGT. The CDR3 sequence is 15 residues long. CDR3 loop: CASRIRDNLNQPQHF.

The chain employs TRBV5-1 and TRBJ2-3; the D call of TRBD2 rests on TCRdb alone, since no DNA is present to check it. The CDR3 loop spans 16 amino acids. Per the germline V gene, CDR1 is SGHRS and CDR2 is YFSETQ. This CDR3 is CASSLPTSGAADTQYF.

The chain has TRBV6-2 or TRBV6-3 and TRBJ1-6; there is no DNA to check the TCRdb D call of TRBD1. The CDR3 has 12 residues. Germline V gene lookup returns CDR1 MNHEY and CDR2 SVGEGT. CDR3 protein: CASSQGTAVLHF.

The gene calls are TRBV29-1 and TRBJ1-5; TCRdb names TRBD1, which stays unverified in the absence of DNA. The V gene's germline CDR1 is SQVTM and CDR2 ANQGSEA. This CDR3 is built from 13 residues. The chain's CDR3 is CSVKTGVNQPQHF.

The chain uses TRBV7-9 and TRBJ1-1. Germline loops: CDR1 SEHNR, CDR2 FQNEAQ (reference sequence). The CDR3 is made up of 14 amino acids. This chain's CDR3 is CASSPQGGQTEAFF.

Measured by frequency, this clonotype is medium-sized (0.01 to 0.1%). CDR3 sequence: CASSTSYTQYF. V usage is TRBV7-9 and J usage is TRBJ2-3; there is no DNA to check the TCRdb D call of TRBD2. The CDR3 contains 11 residues. From germline, CDR1 is SEHNR and CDR2 FQNEAQ (reference sequence). Drawing the rest from reference TRBV7-9 and TRBJ2-3, the complete variable domain is DTGVSQNPRHKITKRGQNVTFRCDPISEHNRLYWYRQTLGQGPEFLTYFQNEAQLEKSRLLSDRFSAERPKGSFSTLEIQRTEQGDSAMYLCASSTSYTQYFGPGTRLTVL.

The V and J genes are TRBV14 and TRBJ2-7; lacking DNA, the TRBD1 call made by TCRdb goes unchecked. CDR1 and CDR2 (germline): SGHDN, FVKESK. This CDR3 is built from 14 residues. The CDR3 loop reads CASRYRTGADEQYF.

J is TRBJ2-7 and V is TRBV18; TCRdb calls TRBD1, which cannot be checked without DNA. This CDR3 is 14 amino acids long. Germline V gene lookup returns CDR1 KGHSH and CDR2 LQKENI. CDR3 in amino acids: CASSEYGTTYEQYF.

The V gene is TRBV12-3 or TRBV12-4, the J gene TRBJ1-5. The CDR3 sequence is 13 residues long. CDR3 sequence: CASSNREGQPQHF.

This clonotype counts as medium-sized by frequency. The rearrangement joins TRBV27 to TRBJ2-1; there is no DNA to check the TCRdb D call of TRBD2. CDR3 length: 16 amino acids. Germline V gene lookup returns CDR1 MNHEY and CDR2 SMNVEV (reference sequence). This CDR3 is CASSTGLAAAIDEQFF.

The CDR3 loop reads CASSSGTSGYTF. The rearrangement uses TRBV6-2 or TRBV6-3 and TRBJ1-2. CDR1 is MNHEY and CDR2 is SVGEGT in the germline V gene. The CDR3 spans 12 residues.

The rearrangement joins TRBV29-1 to TRBJ2-2; the TCRdb D gene call, TRBD1, has no DNA to confirm it. The CDR3 runs to 13 residues. Germline CDR1 reads SQVTM; CDR2 reads ANQGSEA. CDR3 region: CSAEQGAAGELFF.

This chain connects TRBV6-1 to TRBJ2-7; TCRdb's D call of TRBD1 is untestable without DNA. The CDR3 consists of 14 residues. Germline V gene sequence: CDR1 MNHNS, CDR2 SASEGT. CDR3 sequence: CASSEEQGIVEQYF.

The rearrangement uses TRBV19 and TRBJ2-1; TCRdb's D call, TRBD2, is unchecked because there is no DNA. Looked up from germline, CDR1 is LNHDA and CDR2 is SQIVND (reference sequence). The CDR3 length is 15 residues. The CDR3 sequence is CASSIDISTRYEQFF.

The chain couples TRBV28 to TRBJ2-1; the D gene TCRdb calls, TRBD1, cannot be checked with no DNA. The CDR3 runs to 12 residues. CDR1 and CDR2 (germline): MDHEN, SYDVKM. CDR3: CASIGQGWGAFF.

V usage is TRBV24-1 and J usage is TRBJ1-2. This CDR3 region has 14 residues. The V gene's germline CDR1 is KGHDR and CDR2 SFDVKD. This chain's CDR3 is CATSGGQLNYGYTF.

Measured by frequency, this clonotype is medium-sized. The rearrangement joins TRBV29-1 to TRBJ2-2; TCRdb indicates TRBD1, and absent DNA this call remains unverified. The CDR3 has 13 residues. In germline, CDR1 is SQVTM, CDR2 ANQGSEA. This chain's CDR3 is CSGQGAHTGELFF.

The rearrangement joins TRBV2 to TRBJ2-5; absent DNA, TCRdb's TRBD1 call cannot be checked. This CDR3 has 13 amino acids. Germline V gene lookup returns CDR1 SNHLY and CDR2 FYNNEI. The CDR3 sequence is CASTRDRGETQYF.

The chain links TRBV18 to TRBJ1-2. Germline CDR1 and CDR2: KGHSH and LQKENI. The CDR3 has 14 residues. The CDR3 sequence: CASSSNPANYGYTF.

The genes are TRBV4-1 and TRBJ2-1. The CDR3 has 13 amino acids. Germline V CDR1 and CDR2: MGHRA, YSYEKL. The CDR3: CASSRDSYNEQFF.

This chain links TRBV19 with TRBJ2-7; absent DNA, TCRdb's TRBD1 call cannot be checked. Germline V gene sequence: CDR1 LNHDA, CDR2 SQIVND (reference sequence). The CDR3 loop spans 14 amino acids. The CDR3 spells CASSPRDRGYEQYF.

The chain recombines TRBV7-2 with TRBJ2-3. The germline V gene has CDR1 SGHTA and CDR2 FQGNSA. This CDR3 contains 14 residues. CDR3 amino acids: CASSFGLVPDTQYF.

This chain connects TRBV6-5 to TRBJ2-7. Germline values: CDR1 MNHEY, CDR2 SVGAGI. The CDR3 spans 13 residues. This chain's CDR3 is CASSPDGAYEQYF.